This T cell receptor (beta chain) was documented in a study of T cell responses to AZD1222 COVID-19 vaccine. Study outcomes and limitations: Targeting of unmutated variant regions was reportedly seen in nearly half of spike-specific TCRs. In all cases, repertoires were sampled only after the peak T cell response.

Measured with immunoSEQ multiplex PCR; TCRdb has only the in-frame clones, and not every one. The sample carries more than 100,000 clones, over 80% recorded once. With respect to this clone: No antigen is known for it.

Per the germline V gene, CDR1 is MGHDK and CDR2 is SYGVNS. V was cut by 6 bases and J by 6 bases, with 9 bases left in between. The CDR3 has 11 residues. The input for sequencing was peripheral blood, taken on day 0 of AZD1222 vaccination. The rearrangement joins TRBV25-1 to TRBJ2-7, with D possibly matching TRBD1 (5 bases). The clonotype was recovered from an adult in good health. Written as DNA, the CDR3 is TGTGCCAGCAGCCAAGGGGTCGAGCAGTACTTC. This sequence encodes CASSQGVEQYF.